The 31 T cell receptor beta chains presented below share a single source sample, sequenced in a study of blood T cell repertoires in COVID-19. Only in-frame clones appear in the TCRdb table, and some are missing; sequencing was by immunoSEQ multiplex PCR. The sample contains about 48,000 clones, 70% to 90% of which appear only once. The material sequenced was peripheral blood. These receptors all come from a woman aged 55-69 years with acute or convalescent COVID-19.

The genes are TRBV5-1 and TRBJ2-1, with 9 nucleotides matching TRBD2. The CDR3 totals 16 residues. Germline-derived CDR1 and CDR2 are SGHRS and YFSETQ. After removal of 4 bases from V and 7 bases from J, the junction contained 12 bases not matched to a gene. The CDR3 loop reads CASSLGGSGSMNEQFF. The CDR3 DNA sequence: TGCGCCAGCAGCCTTGGGGGTAGCGGGAGTATGAATGAGCAGTTCTTC. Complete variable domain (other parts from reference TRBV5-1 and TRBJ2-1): KAGVTQTPRYLIKTRGQQVTLSCSPISGHRSVSWYQQTPGQGLQFLFEYFSETQRNKGNFPGRFSGRQFSNSRSEMNVSTLELGDSALYLCASSLGGSGSMNEQFFGPGTRLTVL.

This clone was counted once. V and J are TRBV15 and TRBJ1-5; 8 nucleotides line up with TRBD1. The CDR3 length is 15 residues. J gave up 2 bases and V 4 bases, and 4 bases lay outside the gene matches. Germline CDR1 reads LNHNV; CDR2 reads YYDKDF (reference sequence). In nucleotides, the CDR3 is TGTGCCACCAGCACAGGGGGCTATGGCAATCAGCCCCAGCATTTT. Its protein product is CATSTGGYGNQPQHF.

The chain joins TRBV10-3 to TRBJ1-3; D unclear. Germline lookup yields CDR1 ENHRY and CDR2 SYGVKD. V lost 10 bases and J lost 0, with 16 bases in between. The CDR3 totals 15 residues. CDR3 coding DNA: TGTGCCACCCGATCCGGAGACGCCTCTGGAAACACCATATATTTT. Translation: CATRSGDASGNTIYF.

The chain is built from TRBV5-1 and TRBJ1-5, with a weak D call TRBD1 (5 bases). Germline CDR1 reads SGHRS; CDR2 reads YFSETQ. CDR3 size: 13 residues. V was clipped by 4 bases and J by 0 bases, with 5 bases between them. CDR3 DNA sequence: TGCGCCAGCAGCAGGGGTAGCAATCAGCCCCAGCATTTT. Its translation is CASSRGSNQPQHF.

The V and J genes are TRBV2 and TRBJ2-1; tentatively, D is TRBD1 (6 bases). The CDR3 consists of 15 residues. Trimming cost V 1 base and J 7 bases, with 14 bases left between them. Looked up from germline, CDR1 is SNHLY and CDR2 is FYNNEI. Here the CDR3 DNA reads TGTGCCAGCAGTGAAGTAGCAGGGGAGTGGAATGAGCAGTTCTTC. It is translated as CASSEVAGEWNEQFF. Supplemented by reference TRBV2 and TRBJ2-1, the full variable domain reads EPEVTQTPSHQVTQMGQEVILRCVPISNHLYFYWYRQILGQKVEFLVSFYNNEISEKSEIFDDQFSVERPDGSNFTLKIRSTKLEDSAMYFCASSEVAGEWNEQFFGPGTRLTVL.

The CDR3 loop is CASSQELGGQETQYF. The CDR3 DNA is TGCGCCAGCAGCCAAGAACTAGGGGGACAAGAGACCCAGTACTTC. The V and J genes are TRBV4-3 and TRBJ2-5; a possible D gene is TRBD1 (6 bases). Germline CDR1 and CDR2: LGHNA and YSLEER. The CDR3 sequence is 15 residues long. The germline V and J ends were trimmed by 0 bases and 2 bases, with 10 bases remaining between them.

In DNA, the CDR3 is TGTGCCAGCAGCCAACCCCTAGCGGGAGGGCGAGAGCAGTACTTC. Translating it yields CASSQPLAGGREQYF. The chain links TRBV3-1 (or the pseudogene TRBV3-2) to TRBJ2-7, with 12 bases fitting TRBD2. After removal of 2 bases from V and 7 bases from J, the junction contained 6 bases not matched to a gene. The CDR3 is 15 amino acids. Germline V gene data show CDR1 as LGHDT and CDR2 as YNNKEL (reference sequence).

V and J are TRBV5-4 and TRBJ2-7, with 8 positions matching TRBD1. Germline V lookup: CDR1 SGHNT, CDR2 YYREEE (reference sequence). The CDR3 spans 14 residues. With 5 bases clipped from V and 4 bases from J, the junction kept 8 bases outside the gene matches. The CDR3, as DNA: TGTGCCAGCAGTTTACGGACAGGGCAGTACGAGCAGTACTTC. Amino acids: CASSLRTGQYEQYF.

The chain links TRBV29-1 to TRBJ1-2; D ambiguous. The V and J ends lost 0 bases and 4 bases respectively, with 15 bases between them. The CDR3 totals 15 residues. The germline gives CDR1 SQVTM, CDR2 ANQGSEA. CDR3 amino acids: CSVEERGRIFYGYTF. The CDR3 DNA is TGCAGCGTTGAAGAGAGAGGTCGAATTTTCTATGGCTACACCTTC. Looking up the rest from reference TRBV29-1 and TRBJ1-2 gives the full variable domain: SAVISQKPSRDICQRGTSLTIQCQVDSQVTMMFWYRQQPGQSLTLIATANQGSEATYESGFVIDKFPISRPNLTFSTLTVSNMSPEDSSIYLCSVEERGRIFYGYTFGSGTRLTVV.

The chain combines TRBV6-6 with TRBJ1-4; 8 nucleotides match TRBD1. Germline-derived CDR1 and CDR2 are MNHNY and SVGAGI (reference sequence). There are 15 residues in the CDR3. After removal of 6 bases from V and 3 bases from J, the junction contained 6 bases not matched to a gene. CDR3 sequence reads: CASRKQGAANEKLFF. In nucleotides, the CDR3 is TGTGCCAGCAGGAAGCAGGGGGCGGCTAATGAAAAACTGTTTTTT.

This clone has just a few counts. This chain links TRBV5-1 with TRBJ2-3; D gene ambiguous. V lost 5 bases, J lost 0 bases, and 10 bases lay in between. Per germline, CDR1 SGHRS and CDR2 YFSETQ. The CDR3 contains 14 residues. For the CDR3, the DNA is TGCGCCAGCAGAGAGTCAAGTAGCACAGATACGCAGTATTTT. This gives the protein CASRESSSTDTQYF.

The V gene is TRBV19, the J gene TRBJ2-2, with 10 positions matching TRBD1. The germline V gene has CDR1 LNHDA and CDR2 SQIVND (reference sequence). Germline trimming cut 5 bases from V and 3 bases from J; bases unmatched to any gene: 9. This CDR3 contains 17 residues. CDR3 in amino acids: CASSPTRQGADTGELFF. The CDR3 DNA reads TGTGCCAGTAGTCCAACACGACAGGGGGCCGACACCGGGGAGCTGTTTTTT. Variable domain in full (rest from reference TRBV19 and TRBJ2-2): DGGITQSPKYLFRKEGQNVTLSCEQNLNHDAMYWYRQDPGQGLRLIYYSQIVNDFQKGDIAEGYSVSREKKESFPLTVTSAQKNPTAFYLCASSPTRQGADTGELFFGEGSRLTVL.

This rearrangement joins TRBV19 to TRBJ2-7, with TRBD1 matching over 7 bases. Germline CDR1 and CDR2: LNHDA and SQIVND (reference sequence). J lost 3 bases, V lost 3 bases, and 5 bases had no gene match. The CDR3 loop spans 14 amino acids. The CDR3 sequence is CASSIGDRHYEQYF. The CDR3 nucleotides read TGTGCCAGTAGTATCGGGGACAGACACTACGAGCAGTACTTC.

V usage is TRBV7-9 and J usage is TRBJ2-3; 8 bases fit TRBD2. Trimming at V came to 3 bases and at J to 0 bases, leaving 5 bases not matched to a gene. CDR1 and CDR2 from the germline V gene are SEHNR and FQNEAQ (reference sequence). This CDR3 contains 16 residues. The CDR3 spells CASSLGRGVSTDTQYF. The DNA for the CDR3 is TGTGCCAGCAGCTTGGGGCGGGGGGTTAGCACAGATACGCAGTATTTT. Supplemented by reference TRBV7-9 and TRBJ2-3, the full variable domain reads DTGVSQNPRHKITKRGQNVTFRCDPISEHNRLYWYRQTLGQGPEFLTYFQNEAQLEKSRLLSDRFSAERPKGSFSTLEIQRTEQGDSAMYLCASSLGRGVSTDTQYFGPGTRLTVL.

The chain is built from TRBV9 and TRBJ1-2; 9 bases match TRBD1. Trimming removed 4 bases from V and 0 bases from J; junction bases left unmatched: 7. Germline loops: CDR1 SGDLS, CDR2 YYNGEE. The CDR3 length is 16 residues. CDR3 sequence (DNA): TGTGCCAGCAGCCCAGAGGGACAGGGCGCTAACTATGGCTACACCTTC. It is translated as CASSPEGQGANYGYTF.

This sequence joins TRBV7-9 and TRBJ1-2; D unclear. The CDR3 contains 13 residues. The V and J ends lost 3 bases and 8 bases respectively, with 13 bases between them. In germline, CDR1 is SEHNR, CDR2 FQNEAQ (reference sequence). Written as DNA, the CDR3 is TGTGCCAGCAGCTTCGGGGAGGAAGGGGGCTACACCTTC. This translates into CASSFGEEGGYTF.

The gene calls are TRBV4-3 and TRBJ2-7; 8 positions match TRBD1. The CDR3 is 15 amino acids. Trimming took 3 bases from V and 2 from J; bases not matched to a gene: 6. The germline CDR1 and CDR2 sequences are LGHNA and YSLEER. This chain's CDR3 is CASSQRTGTTYEQYF. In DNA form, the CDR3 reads TGCGCCAGCAGCCAGCGGACAGGGACGACCTACGAGCAGTACTTC.

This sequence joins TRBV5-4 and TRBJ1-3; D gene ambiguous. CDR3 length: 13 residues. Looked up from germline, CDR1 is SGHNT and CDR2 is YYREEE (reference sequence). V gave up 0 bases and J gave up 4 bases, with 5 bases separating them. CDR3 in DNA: TGTGCCAGCAGCTTGGCCGGGGGAAACACCATATATTTT. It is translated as CASSLAGGNTIYF.

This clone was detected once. The CDR3 region is CASSLGQGLGGYTF. CDR3 DNA sequence: TGCGCCAGCAGCTTGGGACAGGGGCTGGGCGGCTACACCTTC. The V gene is TRBV5-1, the J gene TRBJ1-2; 8 positions match TRBD1. V gave up 0 bases and J gave up 8 bases; unmatched junction bases: 6. In germline, CDR1 is SGHRS, CDR2 YFSETQ. The CDR3 extends over 14 amino acids. The whole variable domain, remainder taken from reference TRBV5-1 and TRBJ1-2, is KAGVTQTPRYLIKTRGQQVTLSCSPISGHRSVSWYQQTPGQGLQFLFEYFSETQRNKGNFPGRFSGRQFSNSRSEMNVSTLELGDSALYLCASSLGQGLGGYTFGSGTRLTVV.

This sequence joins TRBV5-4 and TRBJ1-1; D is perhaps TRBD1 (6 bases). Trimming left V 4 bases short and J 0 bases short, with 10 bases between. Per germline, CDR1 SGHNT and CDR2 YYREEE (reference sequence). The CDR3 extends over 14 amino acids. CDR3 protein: CASSTGQMNTEAFF. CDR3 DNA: TGTGCCAGCAGCACCGGACAGATGAACACTGAAGCTTTCTTT.

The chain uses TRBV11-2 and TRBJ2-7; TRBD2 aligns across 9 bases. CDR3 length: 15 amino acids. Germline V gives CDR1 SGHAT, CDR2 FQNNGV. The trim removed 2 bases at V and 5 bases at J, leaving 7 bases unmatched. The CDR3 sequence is CASSLKGGRADEQYF. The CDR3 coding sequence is TGTGCCAGCAGCTTAAAGGGCGGGAGGGCCGACGAGCAGTACTTC.

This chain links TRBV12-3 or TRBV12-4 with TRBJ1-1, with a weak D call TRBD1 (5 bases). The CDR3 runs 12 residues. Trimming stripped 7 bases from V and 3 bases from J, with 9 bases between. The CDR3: CASNYRYTEAFF. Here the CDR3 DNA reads TGTGCCAGCAACTACAGGTACACTGAAGCTTTCTTT.

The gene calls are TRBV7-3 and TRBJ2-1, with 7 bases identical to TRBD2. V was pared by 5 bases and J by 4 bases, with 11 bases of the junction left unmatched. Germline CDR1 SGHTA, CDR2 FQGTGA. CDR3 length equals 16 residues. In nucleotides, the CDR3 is TGTGCCAGCAGCCCACTGGGGGGGACTTTTTACAATGAGCAGTTCTTC. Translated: CASSPLGGTFYNEQFF.

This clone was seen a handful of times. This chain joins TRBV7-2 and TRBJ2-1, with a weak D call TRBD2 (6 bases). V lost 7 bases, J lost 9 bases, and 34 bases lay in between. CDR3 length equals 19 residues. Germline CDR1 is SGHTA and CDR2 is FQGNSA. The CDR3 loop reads CASILDSLGPSARLSEQFF. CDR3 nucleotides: TGTGCCAGCATCCTCGACAGCCTGGGTCCTAGCGCGCGGCTCAGTGAGCAGTTCTTC.

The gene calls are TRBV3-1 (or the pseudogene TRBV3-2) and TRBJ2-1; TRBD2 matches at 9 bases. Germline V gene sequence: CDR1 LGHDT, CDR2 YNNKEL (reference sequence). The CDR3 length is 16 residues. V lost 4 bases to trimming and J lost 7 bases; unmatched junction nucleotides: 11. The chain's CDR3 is CASSPERTSAKNEQFF. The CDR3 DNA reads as TGTGCCAGCAGCCCTGAGCGGACTAGCGCCAAAAATGAGCAGTTCTTC.

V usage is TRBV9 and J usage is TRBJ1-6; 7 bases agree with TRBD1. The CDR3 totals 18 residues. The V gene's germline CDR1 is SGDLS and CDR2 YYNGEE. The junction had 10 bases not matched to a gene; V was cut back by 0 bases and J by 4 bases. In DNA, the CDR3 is TGTGCCAGCAGCGTAGACTGGGACAGTTCGAATTATAATTCACCCCTCCACTTT. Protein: CASSVDWDSSNYNSPLHF. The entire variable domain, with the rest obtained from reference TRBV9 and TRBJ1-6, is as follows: DSGVTQTPKHLITATGQRVTLRCSPRSGDLSVYWYQQSLDQGLQFLIQYYNGEERAKGNILERFSAQQFPDLHSELNLSSLELGDSALYFCASSVDWDSSNYNSPLHFGNGTRLTVT.

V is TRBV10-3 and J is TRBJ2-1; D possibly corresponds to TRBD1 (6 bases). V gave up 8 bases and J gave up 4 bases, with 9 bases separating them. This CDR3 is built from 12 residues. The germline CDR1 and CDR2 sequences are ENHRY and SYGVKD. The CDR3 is CAILTGYNEQFF. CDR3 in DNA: TGTGCCATCCTAACAGGGTACAATGAGCAGTTCTTC.

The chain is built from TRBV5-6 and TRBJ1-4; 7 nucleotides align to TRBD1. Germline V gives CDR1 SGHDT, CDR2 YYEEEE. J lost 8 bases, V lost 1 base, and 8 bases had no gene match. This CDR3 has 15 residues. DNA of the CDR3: TGTGCCAGCAGCTTGCTCCAGGGGGTGAAGGAAAAACTGTTTTTT. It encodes CASSLLQGVKEKLFF.

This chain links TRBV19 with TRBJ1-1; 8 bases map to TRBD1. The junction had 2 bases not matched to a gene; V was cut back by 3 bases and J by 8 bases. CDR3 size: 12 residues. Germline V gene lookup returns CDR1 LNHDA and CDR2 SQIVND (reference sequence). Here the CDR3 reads CASSIRTGEAFF. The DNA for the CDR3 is TGTGCCAGTAGTATTAGGACAGGGGAAGCTTTCTTT. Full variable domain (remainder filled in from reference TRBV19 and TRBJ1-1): DGGITQSPKYLFRKEGQNVTLSCEQNLNHDAMYWYRQDPGQGLRLIYYSQIVNDFQKGDIAEGYSVSREKKESFPLTVTSAQKNPTAFYLCASSIRTGEAFFGQGTRLTVV.

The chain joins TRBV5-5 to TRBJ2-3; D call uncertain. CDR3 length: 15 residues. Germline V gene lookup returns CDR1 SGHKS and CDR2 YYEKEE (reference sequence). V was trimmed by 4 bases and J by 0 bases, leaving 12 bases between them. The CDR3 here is CASSPLATSTDTQYF. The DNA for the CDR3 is TGTGCCAGCAGCCCCCTCGCAACTAGCACAGATACGCAGTATTTT.

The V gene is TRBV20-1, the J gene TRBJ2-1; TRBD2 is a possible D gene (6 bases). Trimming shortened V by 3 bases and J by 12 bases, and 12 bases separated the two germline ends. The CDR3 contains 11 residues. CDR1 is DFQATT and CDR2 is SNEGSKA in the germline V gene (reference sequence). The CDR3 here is CSASPRDLQFF. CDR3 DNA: TGCAGTGCTAGCCCCCGGGACTTGCAGTTCTTC.